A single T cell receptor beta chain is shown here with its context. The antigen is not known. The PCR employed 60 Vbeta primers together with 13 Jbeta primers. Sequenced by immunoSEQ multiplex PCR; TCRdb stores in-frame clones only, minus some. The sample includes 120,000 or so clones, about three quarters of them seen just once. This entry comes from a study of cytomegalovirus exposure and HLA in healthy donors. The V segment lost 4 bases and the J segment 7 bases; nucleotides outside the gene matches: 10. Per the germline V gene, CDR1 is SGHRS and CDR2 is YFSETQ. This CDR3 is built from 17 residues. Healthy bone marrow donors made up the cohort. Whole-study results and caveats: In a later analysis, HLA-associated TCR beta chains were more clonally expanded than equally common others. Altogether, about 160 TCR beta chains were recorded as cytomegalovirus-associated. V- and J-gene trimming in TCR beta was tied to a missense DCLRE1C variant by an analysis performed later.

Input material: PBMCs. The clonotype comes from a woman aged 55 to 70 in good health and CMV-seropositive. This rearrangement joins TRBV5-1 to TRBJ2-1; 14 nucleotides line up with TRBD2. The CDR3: CASSLTPGLAGANEQFF. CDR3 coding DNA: TGCGCCAGCAGCCTAACACCGGGACTAGCGGGAGCTAATGAGCAGTTCTTC. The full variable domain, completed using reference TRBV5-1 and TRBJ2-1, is KAGVTQTPRYLIKTRGQQVTLSCSPISGHRSVSWYQQTPGQGLQFLFEYFSETQRNKGNFPGRFSGRQFSNSRSEMNVSTLELGDSALYLCASSLTPGLAGANEQFFGPGTRLTVL.